This T cell receptor beta chain was recovered during a study of CD8 T cells in Susac syndrome. With regard to this clonotype: What it recognizes is unknown.

An input of about 0.5 to 1 ug of RNA was subjected to reverse transcription using random hexamers. TCR beta CDR3 was amplified by immunoSEQ covering 54 Vbeta and 13 Jbeta. TCRdb re-analysed the immunoSEQ multiplex PCR reads in MiXCR, keeping a single row per CDR3 protein. The sample gives under 150,000 distinct CDR3 sequences, roughly 94% of which show up once; 0.095% to 0.15% is in the top ten. Study observations and caveats: The study recognized that the number of individuals in its TCR sequencing and HLA analysis was relatively small.

Trimming stripped 2 bases from V and 3 bases from J, with 10 bases between. The CDR3 has 14 amino acids. Germline V gene lookup returns CDR1 LNHDA and CDR2 SQIVND (reference sequence). The study sequenced TCR beta in blood CD8+ and CD4+ T cells. It was negative isolation that provided the CD8+ and CD4+ T cells, whereas TEMRA cells were enriched by FACS. The chain joins TRBV19 to TRBJ2-5; tentatively, D is TRBD1 (5 bases). The origin of this receptor is a human donor with multiple sclerosis. Sequenced sample: CD4+ T cells from PBMCs. The CDR3 sequence is CASSIYPREETQYF. The DNA for the CDR3 is TGTGCCAGTAGTATATATCCCAGGGAAGAGACCCAGTACTTC.